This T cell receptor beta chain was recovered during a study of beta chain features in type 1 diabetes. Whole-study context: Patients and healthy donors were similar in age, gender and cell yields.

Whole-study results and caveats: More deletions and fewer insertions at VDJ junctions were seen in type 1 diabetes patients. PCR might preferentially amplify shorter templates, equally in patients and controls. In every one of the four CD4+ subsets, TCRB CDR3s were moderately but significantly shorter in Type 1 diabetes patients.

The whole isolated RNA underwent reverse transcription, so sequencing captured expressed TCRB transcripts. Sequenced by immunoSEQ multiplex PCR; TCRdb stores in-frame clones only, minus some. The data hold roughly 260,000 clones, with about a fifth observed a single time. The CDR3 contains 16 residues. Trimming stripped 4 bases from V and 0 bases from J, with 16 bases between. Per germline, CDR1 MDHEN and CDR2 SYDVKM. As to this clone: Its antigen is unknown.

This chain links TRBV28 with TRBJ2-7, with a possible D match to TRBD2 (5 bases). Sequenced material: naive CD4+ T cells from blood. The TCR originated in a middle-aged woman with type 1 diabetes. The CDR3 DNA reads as TGTGCCAGCAGTTCACCCGGTTCGGGGATCTCCTACGAGCAGTACTTC. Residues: CASSSPGSGISYEQYF.